This T cell receptor beta chain was captured by sequencing in a study of identical twins. Trimming removed 5 bases at V and 10 bases at J, with 18 bases between. CDR3 size: 14 residues. Germline-derived CDR1 and CDR2 are SGHVS and FQNEAQ. Study-level points and caveats: Compared with models, monozygotic twins showed more out-of-frame TCR alpha sharing.

TCRdb reanalysed the 5' RACE reads using MiXCR and keeps one entry per CDR3 protein. The sample holds hundreds of thousands of distinct CDR3 sequences, approximately 6% seen once. There are many counts of this clonotype. Its antigen is not known. Sequencing was carried out using naive T cells sorted from blood. This TCR came from a man between 18 and 35 years old in good health. The chain combines TRBV7-8 with TRBJ2-1; TRBD2 is a possible D gene (5 bases). The CDR3 spells CASSLAISGNEQFF. In DNA, the CDR3 is TGTGCCAGCAGCCTCGCCATATCGGGGAACGAGCAGTTCTTC.